These 21 T cell receptor beta chains share one sample of origin, sequenced in a study of OX40 agonist ivuxolimab in advanced cancers. Data came from immunoSEQ multiplex PCR; TCRdb stores just in-frame clones and leaves some out. The table lists tens of thousands of clones, roughly 89% of them singletons. The starting material was CD4+ or CD8+ T cells sorted from blood, obtained in a trial of the OX40 agonist ivuxolimab. The source of these receptors is an adult with an advanced solid tumor such as melanoma, head and neck, liver or kidney cancer.

The V and J genes are TRBV2 and TRBJ2-5; 7 bases map to TRBD2. V was clipped by 7 bases and J by 5 bases; unmatched bases: 19. Germline-derived CDR1 and CDR2 are SNHLY and FYNNEI. The CDR3 totals 17 residues. CDR3 sequence reads: CASILSAGGRSYETQYF. The CDR3 DNA reads TGTGCCAGCATTCTCTCGGCGGGCGGGAGATCTTATGAGACCCAGTACTTC.

This chain links TRBV5-1 with TRBJ2-7; D remains ambiguous. V was pared by 4 bases and J by 3 bases, with 8 bases between. This CDR3 is built from 12 residues. Looked up from germline, CDR1 is SGHRS and CDR2 is YFSETQ. CDR3 region: CASSTDGYEQYF. Here the CDR3 DNA reads TGCGCCAGCAGCACCGACGGCTACGAGCAGTACTTC.

This clone appeared a single time. The chain combines TRBV6-6 with TRBJ1-5, with 7 bases that match TRBD1. The CDR3 extends over 14 amino acids. CDR1 is MNHNY, CDR2 SVGAGI, per germline (reference sequence). V was pared by 5 bases and J by 4 bases, with 5 bases of the junction left unmatched. CDR3 nucleotides: TGTGCCAGCAGTCTTAGACAGGGTAATCAGCCCCAGCATTTT. Its translation is CASSLRQGNQPQHF.

The chain employs TRBV18 and TRBJ2-3; TRBD2 matches at 9 bases. The CDR3 is 17 residues long. CDR1 KGHSH and CDR2 LQKENI come from the germline V gene. V shed 2 bases and J 0 bases; nucleotides not matched to a gene: 6. For the CDR3, the DNA is TGTGCCAGCTCACCAAGGGTTCTAGCGGGAAGCACAGATACGCAGTATTTT. This gives the protein CASSPRVLAGSTDTQYF.

The rearrangement uses TRBV7-9 and TRBJ2-1; 10 positions match TRBD1. CDR1 and CDR2 (germline): SEHNR, FQNEAQ (reference sequence). Trimming at V came to 3 bases and at J to 4 bases, leaving 3 bases not matched to a gene. This CDR3 is built from 15 residues. The CDR3 loop is CASSFGTGVYNEQFF. DNA for the CDR3: TGTGCCAGCAGCTTCGGGACAGGGGTTTACAATGAGCAGTTCTTC.

The CDR3 DNA follows: TGTGCCAGCAGCTCAGGACCACACAATGAGCAGTTCTTC. This encodes CASSSGPHNEQFF. The genes are TRBV7-2 and TRBJ2-1, with D hard to call. With 4 bases removed from V and 5 bases from J, the gap between germline ends came to 9 bases. This CDR3 spans 13 amino acids. Germline CDR1 is SGHTA and CDR2 is FQGNSA.

This clone was found a few times. The CDR3 region has the DNA TGTGCCAGCACGACTGGGGAGACCCAGTACTTC. Translating gives CASTTGETQYF. This sequence joins TRBV5-4 and TRBJ2-5; D remains ambiguous. The CDR3 is 11 residues long. Germline CDR1 SGHNT, CDR2 YYREEE (reference sequence). Trimming took off 6 bases at V and 5 bases at J, with 8 bases between the two ends.

This clone was recorded only once. Its ends do not fully match the called genes, so a read error is possible. V and J are TRBV5-1 and TRBJ2-5; TRBD1 agrees at 10 bases. Germline loops: CDR1 SGHRS, CDR2 YFSETQ. This CDR3 is 15 amino acids long. The CDR3 reads CASSSGTGDQGTQYF. CDR3 in DNA: TGCGCCAGCAGCTCGGGGACAGGGGACCAAGGGACCCAGTACTTC.

The chain has TRBV5-1 and TRBJ2-7; 9 bases line up with TRBD2. V gave up 5 bases and J gave up 3 bases; unmatched junction bases: 6. Germline CDR1 SGHRS, CDR2 YFSETQ. CDR3 length: 14 amino acids. CDR3 protein: CASSRREGGYEQYF. CDR3 DNA: TGCGCCAGCAGTAGGCGGGAGGGCGGCTACGAGCAGTACTTC. Filled out from reference TRBV5-1 and TRBJ2-7, the complete variable domain reads KAGVTQTPRYLIKTRGQQVTLSCSPISGHRSVSWYQQTPGQGLQFLFEYFSETQRNKGNFPGRFSGRQFSNSRSEMNVSTLELGDSALYLCASSRREGGYEQYFGPGTRLTVT.

This chain joins TRBV18 and TRBJ2-5; 7 bases are a match to TRBD1. CDR3 size: 15 residues. Germline trimming cut 1 base from V and 5 bases from J; bases unmatched to any gene: 7. Germline-derived CDR1 and CDR2 are KGHSH and LQKENI. The DNA of the CDR3 is TGTGCCAGCTCACCACGACAGGGTAATGCGGAGACCCAGTACTTC. Translating gives CASSPRQGNAETQYF.

The sample holds a few counts of this clone. V and J are TRBV19 and TRBJ1-3; no firm D call. Deletions cut 3 bases from V and 0 bases from J, with 18 bases between. The germline CDR1 and CDR2 sequences are LNHDA and SQIVND (reference sequence). This CDR3 region has 18 residues. CDR3 region: CASSISPHTYRSGNTIYF. The CDR3 DNA is TGTGCCAGTAGTATTTCTCCTCATACCTACCGCTCTGGAAACACCATATATTTT.

This chain joins TRBV5-1 and TRBJ1-2; the D gene is possibly TRBD1 (6 bases). Per germline, CDR1 SGHRS and CDR2 YFSETQ. With 2 bases removed from V and 8 bases from J, the gap between germline ends came to 16 bases. There are 14 residues in the CDR3. In DNA, the CDR3 is TGCGCCAGCAGCTTAGACGTGGACAGTTGGGGCTACACCTTC. This gives the protein CASSLDVDSWGYTF. The full variable domain, in which reference TRBV5-1 and TRBJ1-2 provide the parts outside the CDR3, is KAGVTQTPRYLIKTRGQQVTLSCSPISGHRSVSWYQQTPGQGLQFLFEYFSETQRNKGNFPGRFSGRQFSNSRSEMNVSTLELGDSALYLCASSLDVDSWGYTFGSGTRLTVV.

The V gene is TRBV28, the J gene TRBJ1-5; 7 bases are a match to TRBD1. This CDR3 contains 14 residues. Germline V gene sequence: CDR1 MDHEN, CDR2 SYDVKM. V shed 6 bases, J shed 4 bases, and the junction held 6 bases outside the gene matches. CDR3 sequence reads: CASSRQGGNQPQHF. The CDR3 bases are TGTGCCAGCAGCAGACAGGGTGGGAATCAGCCCCAGCATTTT. The whole variable domain, remainder taken from reference TRBV28 and TRBJ1-5, is DVKVTQSSRYLVKRTGEKVFLECVQDMDHENMFWYRQDPGLGLRLIYFSYDVKMKEKGDIPEGYSVSREKKERFSLILESASTNQTSMYLCASSRQGGNQPQHFGDGTRLSIL.

This clone was recorded once. In DNA form, the CDR3 reads TGCAGCGTTGCCGACAGGGAAAACGAGCAGTACTTC. It encodes CSVADRENEQYF. This sequence joins TRBV29-1 and TRBJ2-7, with TRBD1 identical over 7 bases. The CDR3 is made up of 12 amino acids. J gave up 5 bases and V 4 bases, and 5 bases lay outside the gene matches. The V gene's germline CDR1 is SQVTM and CDR2 ANQGSEA.

This clone appeared a few times. The V and J genes are TRBV28 and TRBJ2-7; D remains unclear. Germline-derived CDR1 and CDR2 are MDHEN and SYDVKM. The CDR3 covers 14 residues. Trimming stripped 3 bases from V and 2 bases from J, with 11 bases between. This CDR3 is CASSFSTHTYEQYF. Written as DNA, the CDR3 is TGTGCCAGCAGTTTTTCAACCCATACCTACGAGCAGTACTTC. Together with reference TRBV28 and TRBJ2-7, the CDR3 gives the full variable domain: DVKVTQSSRYLVKRTGEKVFLECVQDMDHENMFWYRQDPGLGLRLIYFSYDVKMKEKGDIPEGYSVSREKKERFSLILESASTNQTSMYLCASSFSTHTYEQYFGPGTRLTVT.

This chain connects TRBV6-1 to TRBJ2-5, with 9 nucleotides matching TRBD1. J was trimmed by 6 bases and V by 5 bases; bases with no gene match: 7. Germline values: CDR1 MNHNS, CDR2 SASEGT. The CDR3 is 14 residues long. The CDR3 region has the DNA TGTGCCAGCAGTACACCGGGACAGGGTCAGACCCAGTACTTC. Protein: CASSTPGQGQTQYF.

This clone came up once. V is TRBV19 and J is TRBJ1-3; D unresolved. Trimming took 1 base from V and 0 from J, leaving 7 bases between them. CDR1 and CDR2 (germline): LNHDA, SQIVND (reference sequence). The CDR3 sequence is 15 residues long. CDR3 DNA: TGTGCCAGTAGTATAGGTCCAAGCTCTGGAAACACCATATATTTT. Translating it yields CASSIGPSSGNTIYF.

The chain joins TRBV7-8 to TRBJ2-6, with unresolved D. Trimming cost V 2 bases and J 4 bases, with 9 bases left between them. The CDR3 runs 15 residues. Germline loops: CDR1 SGHVS, CDR2 FQNEAQ. The CDR3 spells CASSLSVNGANVLTF. CDR3 coding DNA: TGTGCCAGCAGCTTATCGGTGAACGGGGCCAACGTCCTGACTTTC.

CDR3: CASRGTENQPQHF. The CDR3 DNA reads TGTGCCAGCAGAGGGACAGAAAATCAGCCCCAGCATTTT. This chain uses TRBV2 with TRBJ1-5; 7 bases match TRBD1. This CDR3 has 13 amino acids. V was pared by 6 bases and J by 4 bases, with 3 bases of the junction left unmatched. In germline, CDR1 is SNHLY, CDR2 FYNNEI.

J is TRBJ1-5 and V is TRBV10-3, with D tentatively TRBD1 (5 bases). The germline CDR1 and CDR2 sequences are ENHRY and SYGVKD. V lost 10 bases and J lost 7, with 17 bases in between. The CDR3 covers 13 residues. CDR3 in amino acids: CANGVGGEQPQHF. The CDR3 bases are TGTGCCAACGGGGTAGGAGGGGAGCAGCCCCAGCATTTT.

This clone has a handful of counts. V usage is TRBV14 and J usage is TRBJ2-5; tentative D call: TRBD2 (5 bases). From germline, CDR1 is SGHDN and CDR2 FVKESK. With 2 bases removed from V and 7 bases from J, the gap between germline ends came to 14 bases. The CDR3 extends over 14 amino acids. The DNA of the CDR3 is TGTGCCAGCAGCCAAACCCGCGGGCGTTGGACCCAGTACTTC. Translating it yields CASSQTRGRWTQYF.